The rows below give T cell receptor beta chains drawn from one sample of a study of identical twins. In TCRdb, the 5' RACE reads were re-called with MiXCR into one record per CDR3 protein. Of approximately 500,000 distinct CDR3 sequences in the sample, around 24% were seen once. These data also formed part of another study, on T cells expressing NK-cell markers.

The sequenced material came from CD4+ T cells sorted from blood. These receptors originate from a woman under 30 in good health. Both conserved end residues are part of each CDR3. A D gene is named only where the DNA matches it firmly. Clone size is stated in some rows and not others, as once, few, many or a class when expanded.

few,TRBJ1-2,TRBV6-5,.,TGTGCCAGCAGTTACTTCGCCGGGGATGGCTACACCTTC,CASSYFAGDGYTF
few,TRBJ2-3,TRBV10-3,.,TGTGCCATCAGGGGGGCAGGGTGGGAAGATACGCAGTATTTT,CAIRGAGWEDTQYF
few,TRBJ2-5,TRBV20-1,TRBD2,TGCAGTGCTAGACCGGGACTAACTTCCGGAGAGACCCAGTACTTC,CSARPGLTSGETQYF
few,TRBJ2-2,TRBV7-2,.,TGTGCCAGCCGAACCCATACTAGTTACCCCGGGGAGCTGTTTTTT,CASRTHTSYPGELFF
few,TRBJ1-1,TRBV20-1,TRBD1,TGCAGTGCTGGACAGGGGGCCGTGATGAACACTGAAGCTTTCTTT,CSAGQGAVMNTEAFF
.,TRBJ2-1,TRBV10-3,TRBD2,TGTGCCATCAGCGCCCGGCGGACTAGCGGGATTTTAGGTGAGCAGTTCTTC,CAISARRTSGILGEQFF
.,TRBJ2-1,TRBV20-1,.,TGCAGTGCTAGACCAGGGTGGGTAGGAGAGCAGTTCTTC,CSARPGWVGEQFF
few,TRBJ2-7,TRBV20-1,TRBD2,TGCAGTGCAGAGCGGGGGCTTCCCTCCTACGAGCAGTACTTC,CSAERGLPSYEQYF
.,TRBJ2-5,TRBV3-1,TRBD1,TGTGCCTTCAGACCCGGGACAGGGGTCGGTAAATGGAAAGAGACCCAGTACTTC,CAFRPGTGVGKWKETQYF
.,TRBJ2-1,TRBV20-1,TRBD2,TGCAGTGCTGTCGTAACGGGGGGAAATGAGCAGTTCTTC,CSAVVTGGNEQFF
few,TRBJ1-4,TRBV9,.,TGTGCCAGCAGCGCCGGCAGACAGTCTAGGAAGGAAAAACTGTTTTTT,CASSAGRQSRKEKLFF
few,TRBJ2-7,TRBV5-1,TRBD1,TGCGCCAGCAGCTTGGAAGGGACAGGGGGTCCCTACGAGCAGTACTTC,CASSLEGTGGPYEQYF
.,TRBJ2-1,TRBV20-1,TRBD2,TGCAGTGCTAACTTCCCCGGGAGGGCCGGTGAGCAGTTCTTC,CSANFPGRAGEQFF
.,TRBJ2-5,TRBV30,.,TGTGCCTGGTCGCGGGCCCAAGAGACCCAGTACTTC,CAWSRAQETQYF
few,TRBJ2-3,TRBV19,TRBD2,TGTGCCAGCCATCGGACTAGCGGGGGCGAAAGTACGCAGTATTTT,CASHRTSGGESTQYF
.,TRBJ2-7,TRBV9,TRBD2,TGTGCCAGCAGCCTTTCTCCCGGGACTAGCGGGGGACCACCCTACGAGCAGTACTTC,CASSLSPGTSGGPPYEQYF
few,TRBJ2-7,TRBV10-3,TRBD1,TGTGCCATCAGTCCGGGACAGGGGGCCAGCTCCTACGAGCAGTACTTC,CAISPGQGASSYEQYF
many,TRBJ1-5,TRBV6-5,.,TGTGCCAGCGGTTTAGAGAGCAATCAGCCCCAGCATTTT,CASGLESNQPQHF
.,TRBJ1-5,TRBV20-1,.,TGCAGTGCTAGTTTGATGCAGATTAGCAATCAGCCCCAGCATTTT,CSASLMQISNQPQHF
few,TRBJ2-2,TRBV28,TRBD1,TGTGCCAGCAGTTTAGTCTTTATGGGACAGGGGACACCGAACACCGGGGAGCTGTTTTTT,CASSLVFMGQGTPNTGELFF
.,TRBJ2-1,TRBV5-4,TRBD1,TGTGCCAGCAGCTTAGGAGGAACAGGGGTGATAGGCAATGAGCAGTTCTTC,CASSLGGTGVIGNEQFF
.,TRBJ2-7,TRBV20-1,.,TGCAGTGCCCCCCTCGGCTGGGGTTACGAGCAGTACTTC,CSAPLGWGYEQYF
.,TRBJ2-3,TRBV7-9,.,TGTGCCAGCAGCTTATTAGTCCAGGGGTCAGATACGCAGTATTTT,CASSLLVQGSDTQYF
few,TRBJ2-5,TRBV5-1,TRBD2,TGCGCCAGCAGCTTGATAGCGGGGATAAAGTTGTGGCCCCAGTACTTC,CASSLIAGIKLWPQYF
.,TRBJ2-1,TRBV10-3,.,TGTGCCATCAGCAGCCTAGAAAATGAGCAGTTCTTC,CAISSLENEQFF
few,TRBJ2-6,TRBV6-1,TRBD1,TGTGCCAGCGCCCCTTTAACAGGGGGATTGGGGGCCAACGTCCTGACTTTC,CASAPLTGGLGANVLTF
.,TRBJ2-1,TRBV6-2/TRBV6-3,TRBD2,TGTGCCAGCAGTTACGTTTCCGGGAGGCCCTTTGAGCAGTTCTTC,CASSYVSGRPFEQFF
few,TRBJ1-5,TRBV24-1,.,TGTGCCACCAGGCGGGGAGGGATGTCTCAGCCCCAGCATTTT,CATRRGGMSQPQHF